This TCR beta chain was sequenced for a study of CD8+ T cells in alopecia areata. Looked up from germline, CDR1 is SGHDT and CDR2 is YYEEEE. The CDR3 length is 16 residues. V was clipped by 2 bases and J by 3 bases; unmatched bases: 5. The authors extracted RNA and reverse transcribed it into cDNA as the sequencing template. Some clones are missing from TCRdb's copy, which holds only in-frame ones; the method was immunoSEQ multiplex PCR. In the table there are 270,000 or so clones, roughly 60% of which are singletons. Regarding treatment: oral pan-JAK inhibitor, 5-10 mg twice daily. The investigators collected lesional scalp punch biopsies and peripheral blood from alopecia areata patients.

This chain connects TRBV5-6 to TRBJ1-1; 12 positions match TRBD1. The specimen comprised CD4+ T cells sorted from blood, sampled at week 24, from a patient treated with tofacitinib. This sequence originates from a human donor with alopecia areata. As DNA, the CDR3 is TGTGCCAGCAGCTTCTCCGGGACAGGGGGCTACACTGAAGCTTTCTTT. Its translation: CASSFSGTGGYTEAFF.